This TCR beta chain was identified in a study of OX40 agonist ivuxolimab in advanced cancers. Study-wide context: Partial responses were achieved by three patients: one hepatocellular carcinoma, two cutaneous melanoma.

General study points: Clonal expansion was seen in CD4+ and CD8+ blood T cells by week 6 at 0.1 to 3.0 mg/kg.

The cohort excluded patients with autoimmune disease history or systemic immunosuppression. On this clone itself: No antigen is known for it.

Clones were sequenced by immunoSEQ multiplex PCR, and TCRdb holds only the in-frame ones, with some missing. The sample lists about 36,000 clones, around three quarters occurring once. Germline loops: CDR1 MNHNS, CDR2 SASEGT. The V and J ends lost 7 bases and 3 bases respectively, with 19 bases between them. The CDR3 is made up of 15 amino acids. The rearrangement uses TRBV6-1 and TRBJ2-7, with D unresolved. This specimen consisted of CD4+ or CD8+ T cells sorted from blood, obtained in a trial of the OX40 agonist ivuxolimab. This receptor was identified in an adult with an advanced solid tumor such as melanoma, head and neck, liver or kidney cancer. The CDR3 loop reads CASTQDPGLHYEQYF. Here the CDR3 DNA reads TGTGCCAGCACCCAAGATCCCGGGCTTCACTACGAGCAGTACTTC.